This T cell receptor beta chain was retrieved from a study of T cells after yellow fever vaccination (dated by TCRdb to the late 2010s). About the full investigation: The SMART-Seq v4 Ultra Low Input RNA kit was used to prepare libraries from fractions with low cell numbers. Bulk PBMC replicates and cell subsets were isolated from blood drawn at multiple timepoints before and after both primary and secondary immunization. To track T-cell clones before and after primary and booster YFV17D yellow fever vaccination, bulk TCR alpha and beta repertoires were sequenced longitudinally. Two healthy male donors made up the cohort, one aged 18 to 30 years and the other aged 30 to 40 years. Overall study outcomes, separate from this receptor: After the booster, most of the clones that had expanded following primary vaccination were detected again (roughly 97% of CD4 and roughly 88% of CD8), which suggests that memory was broadly maintained. A small share of clonotypes occurred in both CD4 and CD8 compartments, likely arising from convergent recombination. Only a couple of donors were included in the study, so the extent to which the findings can be generalized is limited. FACS-sorted repertoires could contain abundant contaminating clonotypes from the bulk population, so computational filtering was required. The secondary T-cell response was found to be weaker but faster than the primary response, with a peak reached on day 5 rather than on day 15.

The germline V gene provides CDR1 LGHNA and CDR2 YSLEER. Measured from the cysteine to the phenylalanine, the CDR3 is 15 residues long. Only CDR3 DNA remains: 45 bases, in frame from the first base. V has 1 base trimmed and J has 6 bases trimmed; junction bases matching no gene number 4. TCR cDNA was synthesized by 5'RACE template switching, which introduced a universal primer site and unique molecular identifiers. cDNA synthesis was primed from both the TCR alpha and TCR beta constant segments. Libraries were amplified in two PCR steps, with sample barcodes and sequencing adapters added in the second step. Sequencing of the libraries was done on either Illumina HiSeq 2500 (2x100 bp) or NovaSeq (2x150 bp). The published analysis was carried out like this. Reads were demultiplexed and collapsed into UMI consensus sequences with MIGEC, and V(D)J alignment was performed with MiXCR. Using edgeR on replicate PBMC samples, clonotypes were called vaccine-responding if FDR was below 0.01 and the log2 fold change was above 5 up to day 15. CD4 or CD8 identity was assigned to each bulk clonotype according to whether the clonotype was present at higher abundance in the sequenced CD4 repertoire or the sequenced CD8 repertoire. TCRdb trimmed public reads at Q25 via fastp, called clones via MiXCR and kept in-frame beta chains. CDR3 protein duplicates are merged, each entry listing the most common genes and DNA. For this entry, the V and J calls and clone size follow TCRdb and not the study's own pipeline. The sample profile shows around 100,000 distinct CDR3 sequences; 7.5% to 9.5% of them were found once. Of the sample, 25% is held by the ten largest clones.

In light of the paper, this sample's treatment or condition label describes: live attenuated yellow fever vaccine strain. A standard Ficoll-Paque protocol was used to isolate PBMCs from peripheral blood. CD4 and CD8 T-cell fractions were isolated with Dynabeads CD4 and CD8 positive selection kits. TriZol was used to extract RNA from bulk PBMCs, CD4 and CD8 fractions, and dextramer-positive and dextramer-negative fractions. This clonotype was seen ten or more times. Its specific antigen is unknown. No base quality values were provided; no much bigger clone lies one nucleotide off. The TCR originated in a young man who received the YFV17D yellow fever vaccine. This sequence uses TRBV4-3 and TRBJ2-7, with 12 middle bases fitting TRBD2. The source was CD8+ T cells sorted from PBMCs, collected 45 days after the yellow fever booster vaccination. The sequenced DNA is TGCGCCAGCAGCCAAGGCCTAGCGGGAGGGCCCGAGCAGTACTTC. Its translation reads: CASSQGLAGGPEQYF.